These 31 T cell receptor beta chains share one sample of origin, sequenced in a study of cytomegalovirus exposure and HLA in healthy donors. Some clones are missing from TCRdb's copy, which holds only in-frame ones; the method was immunoSEQ multiplex PCR. This table holds 150,000 to 200,000 clones, 85% to 90% found once. Sequencing was performed on PBMCs. The receptor set was obtained from a woman in her thirties in good health and CMV-seronegative.

This clone was seen once. The chain uses TRBV6-1 and TRBJ2-7; 7 nucleotides align to TRBD1. This CDR3 is 14 amino acids long. CDR1 and CDR2 from the germline V gene are MNHNS and SASEGT. V gave up 8 bases and J gave up 0 bases; unmatched junction bases: 7. The CDR3, as DNA: TGTGCCAGCTCAGCGACAGGGACCTCCTACGAGCAGTACTTC. Protein product: CASSATGTSYEQYF.

The CDR3 sequence is CASSEALSGGRGNQPQHF. The DNA for the CDR3 is TGTGCCAGCAGTGAAGCCCTCTCGGGGGGGCGCGGCAATCAGCCCCAGCATTTT. The chain links TRBV2 to TRBJ1-5, with D possibly being TRBD1 (6 bases). The CDR3 length is 18 residues. Germline V gene lookup returns CDR1 SNHLY and CDR2 FYNNEI. Trimming pared 0 bases from V and 2 bases from J, leaving 17 bases between.

The chain couples TRBV13 to TRBJ2-3; 9 bases line up with TRBD2. This CDR3 spans 17 amino acids. After removal of 1 base from V and 0 bases from J, the junction contained 5 bases not matched to a gene. CDR1 and CDR2 (germline): PRHDT, FYEKMQ (reference sequence). The CDR3 region has the DNA TGTGCCAGCAGCTTAGAAGCGGGGGGCCTGAGCACAGATACGCAGTATTTT. As protein: CASSLEAGGLSTDTQYF.

The V gene is TRBV5-1, the J gene TRBJ2-1, with 9 nucleotides matching TRBD2. With 0 bases clipped from V and 7 bases from J, the junction kept 5 bases outside the gene matches. Germline V lookup: CDR1 SGHRS, CDR2 YFSETQ. This CDR3 has 15 residues. The CDR3: CASSLGLAGRNEQFF. CDR3 DNA: TGCGCCAGCAGCTTGGGGCTAGCGGGGCGAAATGAGCAGTTCTTC. Full variable domain (rest looked up from reference TRBV5-1 and TRBJ2-1): KAGVTQTPRYLIKTRGQQVTLSCSPISGHRSVSWYQQTPGQGLQFLFEYFSETQRNKGNFPGRFSGRQFSNSRSEMNVSTLELGDSALYLCASSLGLAGRNEQFFGPGTRLTVL.

The chain has TRBV5-1 and TRBJ2-7, with D perhaps TRBD2 (6 bases). This CDR3 is 15 amino acids long. Germline-derived CDR1 and CDR2 are SGHRS and YFSETQ. V was pared by 0 bases and J by 2 bases, with 12 bases between. DNA for the CDR3: TGCGCCAGCAGCTTGGGGGCGGGAAGCACCTACGAGCAGTACTTC. It translates to CASSLGAGSTYEQYF.

This chain connects TRBV4-3 to TRBJ2-7; a weak D match, TRBD1 (6 bases). CDR3 length: 16 residues. Looked up from germline, CDR1 is LGHNA and CDR2 is YSLEER. Between the trimmed V and J ends, which lost 4 bases and 6 bases, there was a span of 22 bases. For the CDR3, the DNA is TGCGCCAGCAGCCCAGCTCGGAGCAGGGGAAATAGCGAGCAGTACTTC. Amino acid sequence: CASSPARSRGNSEQYF.

V gene TRBV4-1 combines with J gene TRBJ1-2, with 8 bases identical to TRBD1. The CDR3 has 17 residues. Per germline, CDR1 MGHRA and CDR2 YSYEKL. J gave up 1 base and V 6 bases, and 13 bases lay outside the gene matches. The CDR3 nucleotides read TGCGCCAGCAGTTCCATCCTGACAGGGGCTATTAACTATGGCTACACCTTC. Translation: CASSSILTGAINYGYTF.

The rearrangement links TRBV19 to TRBJ1-1; TRBD1 agrees at 8 bases. J lost 0 bases, V lost 5 bases, and 5 bases had no gene match. From germline, CDR1 is LNHDA and CDR2 SQIVND (reference sequence). The CDR3 sequence is 15 residues long. The CDR3 bases are TGTGCCAGTAGTCAGGGGGCGGCAATGAACACTGAAGCTTTCTTT. This codes for CASSQGAAMNTEAFF.

The genes are TRBV5-1 and TRBJ2-3; D assignment may be TRBD1 or TRBD2 (5 bases each). Germline CDR1 and CDR2: SGHRS and YFSETQ. The CDR3 extends over 16 amino acids. Between the trimmed V and J ends, which lost 4 bases and 3 bases, there was a span of 18 bases. CDR3 sequence reads: CASSLAGTVKTDTQYF. CDR3 in DNA: TGCGCCAGCAGCCTAGCTGGGACGGTAAAAACAGATACGCAGTATTTT.

This clone was seen just once. The V call is TRBV7-2, the J call TRBJ1-6, with 8 positions matching TRBD1. From germline, CDR1 is SGHTA and CDR2 FQGNSA. The V segment lost 5 bases and the J segment 7 bases; nucleotides outside the gene matches: 7. The CDR3 is 15 residues long. The CDR3 nucleotides read TGTGCCAGCAGCCCACAGGGGGTCTTCAATTCACCCCTCCACTTT. It encodes CASSPQGVFNSPLHF.

The chain is built from TRBV9 and TRBJ1-3, with unresolved D. Trimming shortened V by 0 bases and J by 4 bases, and 11 bases separated the two germline ends. The CDR3 is 15 amino acids. Germline CDR1 reads SGDLS; CDR2 reads YYNGEE. CDR3 in DNA: TGTGCCAGCAGCGTAGGTTCGGGTGGAGGAAACACCATATATTTT. Residues: CASSVGSGGGNTIYF.

The rearrangement links TRBV29-1 to TRBJ1-2; unclear D gene. This CDR3 has 16 residues. V lost 0 bases and J lost 5, with 19 bases in between. Looked up from germline, CDR1 is SQVTM and CDR2 is ANQGSEA. The DNA of the CDR3 is TGCAGCGTTGAAGATCATAAAGGGAGCAATTTTTATGGCTACACCTTC. It codes for CSVEDHKGSNFYGYTF.

The CDR3 DNA reads as TGCGCCAGCAGCCGAACGGGGTCCCTCAGCACAGATACGCAGTATTTT. Translated: CASSRTGSLSTDTQYF. The V call is TRBV5-1, the J call TRBJ2-3, with D tentatively TRBD2 (5 bases). Germline lookup yields CDR1 SGHRS and CDR2 YFSETQ. The CDR3 spans 16 residues. Trimming took off 4 bases at V and 0 bases at J, with 15 bases between the two ends.

The chain links TRBV5-1 to TRBJ2-7; D gene ambiguous. There are 9 residues in the CDR3. The germline gives CDR1 SGHRS, CDR2 YFSETQ. V was clipped by 4 bases and J by 7 bases, with 3 bases between them. The CDR3 region has the DNA TGCGCCAGCAGCGCGGAGCAGTACTTC. Protein sequence: CASSAEQYF.

The chain couples TRBV7-6 to TRBJ2-1; 11 nucleotides match TRBD1. V was clipped by 6 bases and J by 7 bases; unmatched bases: 11. This CDR3 spans 16 amino acids. Germline CDR1 is SGHVS and CDR2 is FNYEAQ. For the CDR3, the DNA is TGTGCCAGCAGGCAATACACCGGGACAGGGGGAAATGAGCAGTTCTTC. Its protein product is CASRQYTGTGGNEQFF.

This rearrangement joins TRBV5-1 to TRBJ2-3, with a tentative D call TRBD1 (5 bases). CDR1 and CDR2 from the germline V gene are SGHRS and YFSETQ. The CDR3 covers 16 residues. The germline V and J ends were trimmed by 5 bases and 2 bases, with 18 bases remaining between them. Written as DNA, the CDR3 is TGCGCCAGCAGGTTGACAGAATCCCAATACACAGATACGCAGTATTTT. As protein: CASRLTESQYTDTQYF.

The gene calls are TRBV19 and TRBJ2-2, with 11 bases identical to TRBD1. This CDR3 spans 14 amino acids. Germline trimming cut 9 bases from V and 6 bases from J; bases unmatched to any gene: 6. Per germline, CDR1 LNHDA and CDR2 SQIVND (reference sequence). The CDR3 bases are TGTGCCAGCGTTCCGGGACAGGGGGCCGGGGAGCTGTTTTTT. It is translated as CASVPGQGAGELFF.

This clone was counted between two and nine times. The chain couples TRBV5-1 to TRBJ1-5; TRBD1 matches at 9 bases. V was pared by 4 bases and J by 5 bases, with 4 bases of the junction left unmatched. This CDR3 has 14 residues. Per the germline V gene, CDR1 is SGHRS and CDR2 is YFSETQ. CDR3 residues: CASSAGQGDQPQHF. CDR3 DNA sequence: TGCGCCAGCAGCGCGGGACAGGGCGATCAGCCCCAGCATTTT. The entire variable domain, with the rest obtained from reference TRBV5-1 and TRBJ1-5, is as follows: KAGVTQTPRYLIKTRGQQVTLSCSPISGHRSVSWYQQTPGQGLQFLFEYFSETQRNKGNFPGRFSGRQFSNSRSEMNVSTLELGDSALYLCASSAGQGDQPQHFGDGTRLSIL.

J is TRBJ2-7 and V is TRBV28, with TRBD1 as a possible D gene (6 bases). Germline CDR1 is MDHEN and CDR2 is SYDVKM. This CDR3 spans 15 amino acids. V was clipped by 2 bases and J by 5 bases, with 16 bases between them. This chain's CDR3 is CASSLDNRVGHEQYF. CDR3 bases: TGTGCCAGCAGTTTAGACAACAGGGTGGGCCACGAGCAGTACTTC.

The chain has TRBV11-3 and TRBJ2-3, with 12 bases fitting TRBD1. CDR3 length: 15 residues. The germline CDR1 and CDR2 sequences are SGHNT and YENEEA. Unmatched junction bases numbered 6, after V lost 4 bases and J lost 7 bases. The CDR3 loop reads CASSSGTGGVNTQYF. The CDR3 nucleotides are TGTGCCAGCAGCTCGGGGACAGGGGGCGTAAATACGCAGTATTTT.

The chain recombines TRBV6-5 with TRBJ1-1, with unresolved D. Trimming removed 6 bases at V and 0 bases at J, with 8 bases between. The CDR3 sequence is 13 residues long. Germline V gene data show CDR1 as MNHEY and CDR2 as SVGAGI. Here the CDR3 reads CASSWTVNTEAFF. DNA of the CDR3: TGTGCCAGCAGCTGGACTGTGAACACTGAAGCTTTCTTT.

V and J are TRBV9 and TRBJ2-1; the match to TRBD2 covers 7 bases. Germline loops: CDR1 SGDLS, CDR2 YYNGEE. With 0 bases clipped from V and 8 bases from J, the junction kept 5 bases outside the gene matches. The CDR3 contains 14 residues. The CDR3 DNA is TGTGCCAGCAGCGTAGTCTCAGGGAGGGATGAGCAGTTCTTC. Translating gives CASSVVSGRDEQFF.

This chain joins TRBV7-9 and TRBJ2-3; D call uncertain. Trimming left V 1 base short and J 6 bases short, with 8 bases between. Germline V CDR1 and CDR2: SEHNR, FQNEAQ (reference sequence). This CDR3 region has 13 residues. This chain's CDR3 is CASSLDLGDTQYF. The DNA for the CDR3 is TGTGCCAGCAGCTTAGATCTCGGGGATACGCAGTATTTT. The full variable domain, completed using reference TRBV7-9 and TRBJ2-3, is DTGVSQNPRHKITKRGQNVTFRCDPISEHNRLYWYRQTLGQGPEFLTYFQNEAQLEKSRLLSDRFSAERPKGSFSTLEIQRTEQGDSAMYLCASSLDLGDTQYFGPGTRLTVL.

In this sample, this clone turned up once. The CDR3 sequence: CASMHSIGGASYGYTF. The CDR3 nucleotides are TGCGCCAGCATGCACTCAATAGGGGGCGCATCCTATGGCTACACCTTC. V is TRBV5-1 and J is TRBJ1-2; 7 nucleotides match TRBD1. Unmatched junction bases numbered 15, after V lost 6 bases and J lost 4 bases. This CDR3 comprises 16 residues. CDR1 SGHRS and CDR2 YFSETQ come from the germline V gene.

The V gene is TRBV2, the J gene TRBJ1-1; no reliable D call. Germline V gene lookup returns CDR1 SNHLY and CDR2 FYNNEI. The length of the CDR3 is 14 residues. Trimming removed 3 bases from V and 3 bases from J, with 11 bases in between. The CDR3 protein is CASSEGGGYTEAFF. Here the CDR3 DNA reads TGTGCCAGCAGTGAGGGTGGAGGGTACACTGAAGCTTTCTTT.

The gene calls are TRBV7-2 and TRBJ2-3; the match to TRBD2 covers 11 bases. V dropped 5 bases and J dropped 0; count of bases not matched to a gene: 10. This CDR3 is 18 amino acids long. CDR1 and CDR2 (germline): SGHTA, FQGNSA. In DNA, the CDR3 is TGTGCCAGCAGCCCTGTTCTAGCGGGGGGATCTAGCACAGATACGCAGTATTTT. It yields the protein CASSPVLAGGSSTDTQYF.

J is TRBJ2-2 and V is TRBV7-2; D is ambiguous. The length of the CDR3 is 14 residues. Trimming shortened V by 5 bases and J by 4 bases, and 11 bases separated the two germline ends. CDR1 and CDR2 (germline): SGHTA, FQGNSA. The CDR3 protein is CASSRGRVTGELFF. For the CDR3, the DNA is TGTGCCAGCAGCAGAGGACGAGTCACCGGGGAGCTGTTTTTT.

The chain recombines TRBV25-1 with TRBJ1-1, with a tentative D call TRBD1 (6 bases). Germline values: CDR1 MGHDK, CDR2 SYGVNS. V lost 5 bases and J 0 bases, leaving 7 bases between the germline ends. The CDR3 has 13 amino acids. CDR3 in DNA: TGTGCCAGCAGTTGGGGGCTGAACACTGAAGCTTTCTTT. Amino acids: CASSWGLNTEAFF.

The chain links TRBV25-1 to TRBJ1-4, with D unresolved. Germline V gene lookup returns CDR1 MGHDK and CDR2 SYGVNS. There are 16 residues in the CDR3. Trimming pared 3 bases from V and 0 bases from J, leaving 11 bases between. DNA of the CDR3: TGTGCCAGCAGTGATGAGTCAAGGACAACTAATGAAAAACTGTTTTTT. It codes for CASSDESRTTNEKLFF.

In DNA form, the CDR3 reads TGTGCCAGCAGCGTGGACGCCCCCAACTCCGAGCAGTACTTC. Translating it yields CASSVDAPNSEQYF. The chain has TRBV9 and TRBJ2-7; D gene unclear. The V and J ends lost 2 bases and 6 bases respectively, with 15 bases between them. The CDR3 runs 14 residues. Germline V CDR1 and CDR2: SGDLS, YYNGEE.

The chain joins TRBV6-6 to TRBJ2-3, with 9 bases fitting TRBD2. Germline CDR1 reads MNHNY; CDR2 reads SVGAGI (reference sequence). The V segment lost 5 bases and the J segment 0 bases; nucleotides outside the gene matches: 3. The CDR3 covers 15 residues. CDR3: CASSVTSGSTDTQYF. The CDR3 DNA is TGTGCCAGCAGTGTTACTAGCGGGAGCACAGATACGCAGTATTTT.